This TCR beta chain was observed in a study of regulatory T cells in long-lasting Graves disease. Germline loops: CDR1 MNHNS, CDR2 SASEGT. V was clipped by 6 bases and J by 0 bases, with 3 bases between them. The CDR3 covers 13 residues. At least ten counts were recorded for this clonotype. Its cognate antigen is unknown. Arm-PCR of CDR3 regions and iRepertoire HTBI primers were used to build TCR beta libraries. A single record per CDR3 protein comes from TCRdb applying MiXCR to the multiplex PCR reads. The profile shows hundreds of thousands of distinct CDR3 sequences, 16% of them singletons. Study findings and constraints: Persistent Graves' patients had lower TCR diversity than newly diagnosed ones. Sharing of public clonotypes was greater in persistent patients (under 3,000) than in new patients (fewer than 1,000).

Time point noted: newly diagnosed GD, antithyroid drugs for less than 3 months. Construction of the TCR library relied on RNA isolated from PBMCs. These records were also assigned to another study, of T cells in Graves' hyperthyroidism and ophthalmopathy. That work states: During a first-round RT-PCR of the TCR CDR3, the HTBI primer set was used.

Source: peripheral blood mononuclear cells (PBMCs), taken at new diagnosis, from a patient treated with antithyroid drugs. This TCR derives from a woman aged 30 to 39 with Graves disease. The gene calls are TRBV6-1 and TRBJ2-6; D is undetermined. The CDR3 loop reads CASRASGANVLTF. CDR3 DNA sequence: TGTGCCAGCAGGGCCTCTGGGGCCAACGTCCTGACTTTC.